What follows are 24 T cell receptor beta chains derived from one specimen sequenced in a study of blood T cells in healthy people across ages. Using a J-beta primer mix together with a sample-barcoded 5' primer, a second PCR was run for about 6 to 12 cycles. TCRdb itself ran the 5' RACE reads through MiXCR, one entry per CDR3 protein. Among about 620,000 distinct CDR3 sequences, under 65% were seen once, and the ten largest hold 13%. Sequencing was carried out using blood. Receptor source: an elderly woman in good health.

This clonotype was counted between two and nine times. V and J are TRBV6-5 and TRBJ2-1, with D possibly being TRBD2 (6 bases). Germline V gives CDR1 MNHEY, CDR2 SVGAGI. CDR3 size: 15 residues. V dropped 3 bases and J dropped 4 bases, with 13 bases sitting between them. This CDR3 is CASSYVAGNYNEQFF. CDR3 nucleotide sequence: TGTGCCAGCAGTTATGTCGCGGGGAATTACAATGAGCAGTTCTTC.

J is TRBJ2-5 and V is TRBV6-2 or TRBV6-3; D is perhaps TRBD1 or TRBD2 (6 bases each). The V and J ends lost 3 bases and 5 bases respectively, with 13 bases between them. This CDR3 spans 14 amino acids. Germline assignment: CDR1 MNHEY and CDR2 SVGEGT. The CDR3 protein is CASSYTGRTETQYF. Here the CDR3 DNA reads TGTGCCAGCAGTTATACAGGGAGGACGGAGACCCAGTACTTC.

In the case of this clonotype: This sequence may be a read error, since a much larger clone differs from it by one base. The V gene is TRBV27, the J gene TRBJ2-5, with D tentatively TRBD2 (5 bases). With the DNA end fitting TRBJ2-7 better, the J assignment may be wrong. Germline CDR1 MNHEY, CDR2 SMNVEV (reference sequence). The CDR3 is made up of 13 amino acids. Here the CDR3 DNA reads TGTGCCAGCATTTTAACTAGTCTCTACGAGCAGTACTTC. Its translation: CASILTSLYEQYF.

The J gene is TRBJ2-5, the V gene TRBV5-1, with 10 nucleotides matching TRBD2. CDR3 size: 14 residues. Germline V gives CDR1 SGHRS, CDR2 YFSETQ. V gave up 7 bases and J gave up 11 bases; unmatched junction bases: 14. This CDR3 is CASGLAESYNEQYF. The CDR3 DNA reads as TGCGCCAGCGGACTAGCGGAGTCCTACAATGAGCAGTACTTC.

This clonotype came up many times. This chain's CDR3 is CGTGSSTDTQYF. As DNA, the CDR3 is TGTGGCACAGGGTCTAGCACAGATACGCAGTATTTT. This chain uses TRBV28 with TRBJ2-3, with D maybe TRBD1 (6 bases). This CDR3 is 12 amino acids long. Germline V gene sequence: CDR1 MDHEN, CDR2 SYDVKM.

This clonotype was observed many times. The chain is built from TRBV6-6 and TRBJ2-1; 8 bases fit TRBD2. This CDR3 is 16 amino acids long. The V gene end was trimmed by 7 bases and the J gene end by 5 bases; junction bases not matched to a gene: 13. Germline CDR1 reads MNHNY; CDR2 reads SVGAGI (reference sequence). This CDR3 is CASITPGPGRDNEQFF. CDR3 DNA: TGTGCCAGCATCACCCCTGGCCCCGGGAGGGACAATGAGCAGTTCTTC.

In the case of this clonotype: A read error may explain this, as a much larger clone is one base away. This sequence joins TRBV7-9 and TRBJ2-1; 7 positions match TRBD1. CDR3 size: 13 residues. In germline, CDR1 is SEHNR, CDR2 FQNEAQ (reference sequence). The V gene end was trimmed by 5 bases and the J gene end by 6 bases; junction bases not matched to a gene: 4. The CDR3 loop is CASSPTGTNEQFF. The CDR3 nucleotides read TGTGCCAGCAGCCCGACAGGGACCAATGAGCAGTTCTTC. Combining the CDR3 with reference TRBV7-9 and TRBJ2-1 gives the whole variable domain DTGVSQNPRHKITKRGQNVTFRCDPISEHNRLYWYRQTLGQGPEFLTYFQNEAQLEKSRLLSDRFSAERPKGSFSTLEIQRTEQGDSAMYLCASSPTGTNEQFFGPGTRLTVL.

The chain joins TRBV11-2 to TRBJ2-5, with D perhaps being TRBD1 or TRBD2 (5 bases each). The CDR3 is 16 amino acids. The V and J ends lost 5 bases and 3 bases respectively, with 19 bases between them. Germline CDR1 is SGHAT and CDR2 is FQNNGV. CDR3: CASSVGTRRVEETQYF. CDR3 DNA: TGTGCCAGCAGCGTCGGGACCCGAAGGGTCGAAGAGACCCAGTACTTC.

The chain combines TRBV12-3 or TRBV12-4 with TRBJ2-1; D gene unclear. This CDR3 has 13 amino acids. The ends were cut back, 3 bases at V and 4 bases at J, with 7 bases in the middle. CDR3 nucleotide sequence: TGTGCCAGCAGTTTGTGGCAGTACAATGAGCAGTTCTTC. It translates to CASSLWQYNEQFF.

This clonotype has more than one count but fewer than ten. The chain employs TRBV20-1 and TRBJ1-1; 7 bases are shared with TRBD1. V lost 8 bases to trimming and J lost 0 bases; unmatched junction nucleotides: 15. The germline V gene encodes CDR1 DFQATT and CDR2 SNEGSKA (reference sequence). The CDR3 is made up of 16 amino acids. CDR3 in amino acids: CSPRTGTVVMNTEAFF. The CDR3 region has the DNA TGCAGTCCTCGAACCGGGACAGTCGTTATGAACACTGAAGCTTTCTTT.

This chain links TRBV7-9 with TRBJ1-6, with 9 bases that match TRBD1. V gave up 7 bases and J gave up 6 bases; unmatched junction bases: 7. Germline loops: CDR1 SEHNR, CDR2 FQNEAQ (reference sequence). This CDR3 contains 15 residues. CDR3 in DNA: TGTGCCAGCAACCGACAGGGGGTTTTTAATTCACCCCTCCACTTT. Translation gives CASNRQGVFNSPLHF.

The V and J genes are TRBV13 and TRBJ1-4; D is possibly TRBD1 (6 bases). The CDR3 loop spans 15 amino acids. Germline lookup yields CDR1 PRHDT and CDR2 FYEKMQ (reference sequence). The V end was cut by 5 bases, the J end by 4 bases, with 14 bases between. CDR3 in amino acids: CASSRTMDSNEKLFF. The CDR3 nucleotides are TGTGCCAGCAGCCGCACGATGGACAGTAATGAAAAACTGTTTTTT.

Points on this clonotype: Since a much larger clone is just one base distant, this may be a read error. The CDR3 DNA follows: TGCAGTGCACCGGACAGGCTGTACCAAGAGACCCAGTTCTTC. Amino acids: CSAPDRLYQETQFF. The chain recombines TRBV20-1 with TRBJ2-5, with 7 bases fitting TRBD1. Gene TRBJ2-1 matches the end of the DNA better, so the J call may be wrong. Germline CDR1 and CDR2: DFQATT and SNEGSKA (reference sequence). This CDR3 has 14 amino acids.

The V and J genes are TRBV18 and TRBJ2-5; 7 bases are a match to TRBD2. This CDR3 region has 15 residues. The germline CDR1 and CDR2 sequences are KGHSH and LQKENI. Germline trimming cut 3 bases from V and 5 bases from J; bases unmatched to any gene: 9. The CDR3: CASSPRAGVLETQYF. The DNA for the CDR3 is TGTGCCAGCTCACCTCGGGCGGGAGTACTTGAGACCCAGTACTTC.

A remark on this clonotype: Its ends do not fully match the called genes, so a read error is possible. The CDR3 bases are TGTAGTGCGGAGGGCGGCTACGAGCAGTACTTC. This encodes CSAEGGYEQYF. The chain has TRBV20-1 and TRBJ2-7, with D perhaps matching TRBD2 (6 bases). Germline CDR1 reads DFQATT; CDR2 reads SNEGSKA (reference sequence). This CDR3 has 11 amino acids.

This clonotype was picked up one time. The chain uses TRBV25-1 and TRBJ2-7, with 7 bases identical to TRBD2. V gave up 2 bases and J gave up 5 bases; unmatched junction bases: 15. Germline assignment: CDR1 MGHDK and CDR2 SYGVNS. CDR3 length: 17 residues. CDR3 region: CASSEKSASSGVNEQYF. The CDR3 DNA reads TGTGCCAGCAGTGAAAAGTCAGCGTCTAGCGGAGTAAACGAGCAGTACTTC.

This clonotype was detected only a few times. The chain combines TRBV5-6 with TRBJ1-5; the D gene is possibly TRBD1 (5 bases). Trimming pared 2 bases from V and 2 bases from J, leaving 23 bases between. This CDR3 is built from 19 residues. Per the germline V gene, CDR1 is SGHDT and CDR2 is YYEEEE. This chain's CDR3 is CASSFKNSGTVGRNQPQHF. The CDR3 bases are TGTGCCAGCAGCTTTAAGAACTCCGGGACCGTGGGACGCAATCAGCCCCAGCATTTT.

The CDR3 sequence: CSASPSNNYGYTF. CDR3 nucleotide sequence: TGCAGTGCAAGCCCGAGTAATAACTATGGCTACACCTTC. The chain combines TRBV20-1 with TRBJ1-2, with unresolved D. The V gene lost 6 bases and the J gene lost 1 base, with 12 bases spanning the gap. This CDR3 spans 13 amino acids. The germline gives CDR1 DFQATT, CDR2 SNEGSKA (reference sequence).

The CDR3 DNA reads as TGCAGTGCCACGGACGTCTGTGGCTACACCTTC. Encoded protein: CSATDVCGYTF. V gene TRBV20-1 combines with J gene TRBJ1-2; no firm D call. The CDR3 extends over 11 amino acids. In germline, CDR1 is DFQATT, CDR2 SNEGSKA (reference sequence). V lost 6 bases, J lost 7 bases, and 12 bases lay in between.

This chain links TRBV7-2 with TRBJ1-6, with a possible D match to TRBD1 (6 bases). Trimming removed 0 bases from V and 10 bases from J, with 13 bases in between. CDR3 size: 15 residues. Germline V gives CDR1 SGHTA, CDR2 FQGNSA. In DNA form, the CDR3 reads TGTGCCAGCAGCTTAGCTCCACAGGGTGGGTCACCCCTCCACTTT. Its protein is CASSLAPQGGSPLHF. Based on the CDR3 plus reference TRBV7-2 and TRBJ1-6, the full variable domain is GAGVSQSPSNKVTEKGKDVELRCDPISGHTALYWYRQSLGQGLEFLIYFQGNSAPDKSGLPSDRFSAERTGGSVSTLTIQRTQQEDSAVYLCASSLAPQGGSPLHFGNGTRLTVT.

This clonotype was counted a single time. Possible read error: a much larger clone is one base away. The J gene is TRBJ2-5, the V gene TRBV5-1, with D unresolved. The germline CDR1 and CDR2 sequences are SGHRS and YFSETQ. The CDR3 loop spans 14 amino acids. Trimming removed 0 bases at V and 4 bases at J, with 10 bases between. CDR3 loop: CASSLGYLRETQYF. CDR3 DNA sequence: TGCGCCAGCAGCTTGGGATACCTCCGAGAGACCCAGTACTTC.

This clonotype was seen ten or more times. The chain couples TRBV6-6 to TRBJ2-7; D gene uncertain. The CDR3 has 14 residues. V was cut by 7 bases and J by 1 base, with 14 bases left in between. Germline assignment: CDR1 MNHNY and CDR2 SVGAGI (reference sequence). The CDR3 loop is CASTDTTVSYEQYF. CDR3 bases: TGTGCCAGCACCGACACGACGGTTTCCTACGAGCAGTACTTC.

This clonotype was found a few times. A read error may explain this, as a much larger clone is one base away. V and J are TRBV11-1 and TRBJ2-1, with D perhaps TRBD2 (6 bases). The J call is in doubt because the DNA end fits TRBJ2-7 better. Germline lookup yields CDR1 SGHAT and CDR2 FQDESV (reference sequence). The CDR3 extends over 15 amino acids. CDR3 residues: CASSSGTFSYNEQYF. CDR3 in DNA: TGTGCCAGCAGCTCCGGGACTTTCTCCTACAATGAGCAGTACTTC.

For this clonotype: A much larger clone lies one base from this, so it may be a read error. This chain connects TRBV29-1 to TRBJ2-3; 10 positions match TRBD2. The CDR3 covers 13 residues. With 7 bases clipped from V and 6 bases from J, the junction kept 7 bases outside the gene matches. Germline loops: CDR1 SQVTM, CDR2 ANQGSEA. This CDR3 reads CSGFSGGMDTQYF. CDR3 nucleotide sequence: TGCAGCGGATTTAGCGGGGGGATGGATACGCAGTATTTT.